A single sample gave rise to the 14 T cell receptor beta chains below, sequenced in a study of cytomegalovirus exposure and HLA in healthy donors. Repertoires were generated with immunoSEQ multiplex PCR, while TCRdb's copy carries only in-frame clones and drops some. The table records around 400,000 clones, more than 80% of them present only once. The specimen sequenced was PBMCs. These receptors all come from a woman under 30 in good health and CMV-seronegative.

The CDR3 DNA reads as TGTGCCAGCAGTACAGGACTAGCCAAAGCATACAATGAGCAGTTCTTC. Amino acid sequence: CASSTGLAKAYNEQFF. The rearrangement links TRBV2 to TRBJ2-1; 8 positions match TRBD2. This CDR3 region has 16 residues. J was trimmed by 4 bases and V by 5 bases; bases with no gene match: 10. Germline-derived CDR1 and CDR2 are SNHLY and FYNNEI.

As concerns this clone: At one boundary the junction diverges from the germline segment, which might be a read error. This sequence joins TRBV7-9 and TRBJ1-3; tentatively, D is TRBD1 (5 bases). The length of the CDR3 is 16 residues. Germline V gene lookup returns CDR1 SEHNR and CDR2 FQNEAQ (reference sequence). The CDR3 nucleotides read TGTGCCAGCTTCCCCCTAGAAACAGGCTCTGAAAACACCATATATTTT. Translation: CASFPLETGSENTIYF. Looking up the rest from reference TRBV7-9 and TRBJ1-3 gives the full variable domain: DTGVSQNPRHKITKRGQNVTFRCDPISEHNRLYWYRQTLGQGPEFLTYFQNEAQLEKSRLLSDRFSAERPKGSFSTLEIQRTEQGDSAMYLCASFPLETGSENTIYFGEGSWLTVV.

The chain is built from TRBV19 and TRBJ2-5, with a possible D match to TRBD2 (6 bases). V lost 5 bases and J lost 3, with 16 bases in between. The CDR3 covers 15 residues. Germline lookup yields CDR1 LNHDA and CDR2 SQIVND (reference sequence). This CDR3 is CASSSAGTLKETQYF. The CDR3 DNA sequence: TGTGCCAGTAGTTCCGCCGGGACTCTGAAAGAGACCCAGTACTTC. The full variable domain, rest sourced from reference TRBV19 and TRBJ2-5, is DGGITQSPKYLFRKEGQNVTLSCEQNLNHDAMYWYRQDPGQGLRLIYYSQIVNDFQKGDIAEGYSVSREKKESFPLTVTSAQKNPTAFYLCASSSAGTLKETQYFGPGTRLLVL.

The chain links TRBV6-6 to TRBJ2-2, with TRBD2 as a possible D gene (5 bases). Trimming left V 2 bases short and J 8 bases short, with 9 bases between. The CDR3 is 13 residues long. Germline V lookup: CDR1 MNHNY, CDR2 SVGAGI (reference sequence). CDR3 in amino acids: CASSYGGGGELFF. DNA for the CDR3: TGTGCCAGCAGTTACGGAGGCGGTGGGGAGCTGTTTTTT.

V is TRBV19 and J is TRBJ1-1, with no clear D. V lost 9 bases and J lost 1, with 12 bases in between. Germline V gene sequence: CDR1 LNHDA, CDR2 SQIVND (reference sequence). The CDR3 has 13 amino acids. The CDR3 is CASRHKRNTEAFF. CDR3 nucleotide sequence: TGTGCCAGCAGACACAAAAGGAACACTGAAGCTTTCTTT.

The V gene is TRBV29-1, the J gene TRBJ2-7; 9 bases map to TRBD1. This CDR3 has 15 amino acids. In germline, CDR1 is SQVTM, CDR2 ANQGSEA. J was trimmed by 6 bases and V by 0 bases; bases with no gene match: 9. CDR3 protein: CSVEDRVGTGSEQYF. The CDR3 nucleotides read TGCAGCGTTGAAGATCGAGTCGGGACAGGGAGCGAGCAGTACTTC.

The chain couples TRBV27 to TRBJ2-2, with 7 positions matching TRBD2. The V gene's germline CDR1 is MNHEY and CDR2 SMNVEV (reference sequence). With 3 bases clipped from V and 3 bases from J, the junction kept 1 base outside the gene matches. This CDR3 contains 14 residues. Here the CDR3 reads CASSFGGYTGELFF. The CDR3 nucleotides are TGTGCCAGCAGTTTCGGGGGGTACACCGGGGAGCTGTTTTTT.

The genes are TRBV27 and TRBJ2-7; no reliable D call. CDR3 size: 13 residues. Trimming took 7 bases from V and 8 from J, leaving 18 bases between them. The germline gives CDR1 MNHEY, CDR2 SMNVEV (reference sequence). The CDR3 DNA follows: TGTGCCAGCACCTCATCCCTCCTAGAAAAGCAGTACTTC. This codes for CASTSSLLEKQYF.

This clone has a single count. This chain links TRBV14 with TRBJ2-7, with D uncertain. V lost 0 bases to trimming and J lost 2 bases, with 17 bases between them. This CDR3 is built from 17 residues. The germline V gene encodes CDR1 SGHDN and CDR2 FVKESK. The CDR3 protein is CASSQDPRVGRAYEQYF. DNA of the CDR3: TGTGCCAGCAGCCAAGACCCCCGGGTGGGTCGCGCCTACGAGCAGTACTTC.

The chain uses TRBV9 and TRBJ2-1; a weak D match, TRBD2 (7 bases). CDR1 and CDR2 from the germline V gene are SGDLS and YYNGEE. The CDR3 loop spans 15 amino acids. The V end was cut by 0 bases, the J end by 7 bases, with 14 bases between. The CDR3 loop reads CASSVGRGGGNEQFF. The CDR3 bases are TGTGCCAGCAGCGTAGGACGGGGAGGGGGAAATGAGCAGTTCTTC.

This clone was seen more than once but under ten times. This chain joins TRBV7-3 and TRBJ2-1, with D perhaps TRBD2 (5 bases). CDR1 is SGHTA, CDR2 FQGTGA, per germline. The CDR3 sequence is 15 residues long. V lost 3 bases, J lost 3 bases, and 12 bases lay in between. CDR3 coding DNA: TGTGCCAGCAGCTTGGGTAGCGCTGACTACAATGAGCAGTTCTTC. It yields the protein CASSLGSADYNEQFF. The variable domain in full, completed from reference TRBV7-3 and TRBJ2-1, reads GAGVSQTPSNKVTEKGKYVELRCDPISGHTALYWYRQSLGQGPEFLIYFQGTGAADDSGLPNDRFFAVRPEGSVSTLKIQRTERGDSAVYLCASSLGSADYNEQFFGPGTRLTVL.

This chain uses TRBV4-1 with TRBJ2-5; D may be TRBD1 (6 bases). The germline V gene has CDR1 MGHRA and CDR2 YSYEKL. This CDR3 comprises 15 residues. With 5 bases removed from V and 0 bases from J, the gap between germline ends came to 13 bases. CDR3 nucleotides: TGCGCCAGCAGCTACCTGGACAGATACCAAGAGACCCAGTACTTC. Its protein product is CASSYLDRYQETQYF.

The J gene is TRBJ2-3, the V gene TRBV30; possible D gene TRBD1, 6 bases. Germline values: CDR1 GTSNPN, CDR2 SVGIG (reference sequence). CDR3 size: 14 residues. V lost 3 bases and J 2 bases, leaving 12 bases between the germline ends. The CDR3 reads CAWSPGVSTDTQYF. CDR3 nucleotide sequence: TGTGCCTGGAGCCCAGGGGTTTCCACAGATACGCAGTATTTT. The full variable domain, rest sourced from reference TRBV30 and TRBJ2-3, is SQTIHQWPATLVQPVGSPLSLECTVEGTSNPNLYWYRQAAGRGLQLLFYSVGIGQISSEVPQNLSASRPQDRQFILSSKKLLLSDSGFYLCAWSPGVSTDTQYFGPGTRLTVL.

This clone was picked up one time. The J gene is TRBJ1-1, the V gene TRBV2, with D possibly being TRBD1 (6 bases). Germline V gene data show CDR1 as SNHLY and CDR2 as FYNNEI. This CDR3 spans 13 amino acids. V was shortened by 7 bases and J by 1 base, with 10 bases between the two germline ends. CDR3 protein: CASTRTANTEAFF. The CDR3 DNA reads as TGTGCCAGCACCCGGACAGCGAACACTGAAGCTTTCTTT.